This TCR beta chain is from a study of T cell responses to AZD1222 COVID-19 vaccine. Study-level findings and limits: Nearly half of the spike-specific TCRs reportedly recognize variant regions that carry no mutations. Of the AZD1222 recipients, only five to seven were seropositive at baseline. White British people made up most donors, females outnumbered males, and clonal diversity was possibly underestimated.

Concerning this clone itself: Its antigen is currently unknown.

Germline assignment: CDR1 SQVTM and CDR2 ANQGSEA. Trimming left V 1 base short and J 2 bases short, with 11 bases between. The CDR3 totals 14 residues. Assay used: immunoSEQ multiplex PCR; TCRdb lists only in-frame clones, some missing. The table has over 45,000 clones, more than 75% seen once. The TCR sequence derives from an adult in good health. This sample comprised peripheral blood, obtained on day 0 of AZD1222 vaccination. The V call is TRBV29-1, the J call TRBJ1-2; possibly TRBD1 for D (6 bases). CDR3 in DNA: TGCAGCGTTGAAGGCCACAGGGAGAACTATGGCTACACCTTC. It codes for CSVEGHRENYGYTF.